The next 25 T cell receptor beta chains were all read from a single sample in a study of T cell responses to AZD1222 COVID-19 vaccine. The assay was immunoSEQ multiplex PCR, and TCRdb's table has in-frame clones only and misses some. The sample shows tens of thousands of clones, roughly nine tenths of them seen only once. The material was peripheral blood, obtained 28 days after the second AZD1222 dose. The receptors originated from an adult who received the AZD1222 COVID-19 vaccine.

V usage is TRBV5-6 and J usage is TRBJ1-1; 7 bases agree with TRBD1. Germline-derived CDR1 and CDR2 are SGHDT and YYEEEE. The CDR3 totals 13 residues. Unmatched junction bases numbered 4, after V lost 4 bases and J lost 4 bases. The CDR3, as DNA: TGTGCCAGCAGCCGGGACAGAGCCACTGAAGCTTTCTTT. It encodes CASSRDRATEAFF.

The chain couples TRBV4-1 to TRBJ2-7; D unclear. Per germline, CDR1 MGHRA and CDR2 YSYEKL. Between the trimmed V and J ends, which lost 3 bases and 2 bases, there was a span of 17 bases. The CDR3 length is 16 residues. CDR3 sequence reads: CASSQPPDAAAYEQYF. The CDR3 bases are TGCGCCAGCAGCCAGCCACCCGACGCGGCCGCCTACGAGCAGTACTTC.

This sequence joins TRBV7-9 and TRBJ2-1, with D possibly being TRBD2 (6 bases). V was trimmed by 4 bases and J by 2 bases, leaving 21 bases between them. Germline CDR1 SEHNR, CDR2 FQNEAQ (reference sequence). CDR3 size: 18 residues. The CDR3 sequence: CASSSRLLERVTYNEQFF. The CDR3 DNA reads as TGTGCCAGCAGCTCCAGACTCCTCGAGCGGGTAACCTACAATGAGCAGTTCTTC. Full variable domain (missing parts from reference TRBV7-9 and TRBJ2-1): DTGVSQNPRHKITKRGQNVTFRCDPISEHNRLYWYRQTLGQGPEFLTYFQNEAQLEKSRLLSDRFSAERPKGSFSTLEIQRTEQGDSAMYLCASSSRLLERVTYNEQFFGPGTRLTVL.

The DNA of the CDR3 is TGCGCCAGCAGCCTCGACAGGGGGCTCTACGAGCAGTACTTC. It yields the protein CASSLDRGLYEQYF. The gene calls are TRBV4-3 and TRBJ2-7; TRBD1 matches at 10 bases. Trimming took 4 bases from V and 3 from J; bases not matched to a gene: 3. Germline loops: CDR1 LGHNA, CDR2 YSLEER. This CDR3 is 14 amino acids long.

The CDR3 DNA reads as TGTGCCAGCAGTTACTCCCTAGTTGGGGATGAGCAGTTCTTC. Protein sequence: CASSYSLVGDEQFF. V gene TRBV6-5 combines with J gene TRBJ2-1; no definite D call. The CDR3 has 14 amino acids. The germline gives CDR1 MNHEY, CDR2 SVGAGI. Trimming left V 0 bases short and J 8 bases short, with 11 bases between.

The genes are TRBV6-2 or TRBV6-3 and TRBJ1-1, with D possibly being TRBD1 (6 bases). Trimming removed 2 bases from V and 1 base from J, with 14 bases in between. This CDR3 is 16 amino acids long. CDR1 is MNHEY, CDR2 SVGEGT, per germline. CDR3 amino acids: CASSYPIGQRNTEAFF. CDR3 coding DNA: TGTGCCAGCAGTTACCCTATAGGACAGAGGAACACTGAAGCTTTCTTT.

The chain is built from TRBV3-1 (or the pseudogene TRBV3-2) and TRBJ1-4, with 11 bases aligning to TRBD1. The V gene's germline CDR1 is LGHDT and CDR2 YNNKEL (reference sequence). V lost 6 bases, J lost 6 bases, and 15 bases stayed unmatched. CDR3 length: 18 residues. The chain's CDR3 is CASSHGPRTGGVDEKLFF. CDR3 sequence (DNA): TGTGCCAGCAGTCATGGTCCGCGGACAGGGGGCGTTGATGAAAAACTGTTTTTT.

The chain joins TRBV13 to TRBJ2-7; 9 positions agree with TRBD2. The CDR3 is 15 residues long. CDR1 is PRHDT and CDR2 is FYEKMQ in the germline V gene (reference sequence). The V segment lost 0 bases and the J segment 0 bases; nucleotides outside the gene matches: 0. The CDR3 here is CASSLGLAGSYEQYF. CDR3 in DNA: TGTGCCAGCAGCTTAGGACTAGCGGGCTCCTACGAGCAGTACTTC.

As for this clone: A read error may account for a junction end that differs from germline. The chain uses TRBV7-7 and TRBJ2-2; TRBD2 matches at 12 bases. CDR1 is SSHAT, CDR2 FNYEAQ, per germline (reference sequence). The CDR3 covers 17 residues. CDR3 sequence: CASSSILAGGLPGELFF. CDR3 DNA sequence: TGTGCTAGCAGCTCAATACTAGCGGGGGGACTGCCCGGGGAGCTGTTTTTT.

This clone has at least ten counts. The chain links TRBV6-4 to TRBJ2-3; 9 bases map to TRBD1. V was clipped by 4 bases and J by 2 bases; unmatched bases: 4. Germline V gives CDR1 MRHNA, CDR2 SNTAGT. This CDR3 comprises 15 residues. Here the CDR3 DNA reads TGTGCCAGCAGTGCCCGGGACAGGGACACAGATACGCAGTATTTT. Translated: CASSARDRDTDTQYF.

The chain uses TRBV15 and TRBJ1-2; D is unclear. Germline CDR1 and CDR2: LNHNV and YYDKDF (reference sequence). V lost 0 bases to trimming and J lost 7 bases, with 15 bases between them. The CDR3 consists of 15 residues. This CDR3 reads CATSRDLPSVGGYTF. The CDR3 nucleotides are TGTGCCACCAGCAGAGATCTACCGAGTGTCGGTGGCTACACCTTC.

This sequence joins TRBV11-2 and TRBJ2-1; D gene unclear. The CDR3 covers 19 residues. V was pared by 1 base and J by 3 bases, with 22 bases between. Germline V gene sequence: CDR1 SGHAT, CDR2 FQNNGV. CDR3 loop: CASSLGWGGNHRDYNEQFF. The CDR3 nucleotides are TGTGCCAGCAGCTTAGGGTGGGGTGGCAATCACAGAGACTACAATGAGCAGTTCTTC.

The chain carries TRBV2 and TRBJ1-5, with a tentative D call TRBD1 (5 bases). The germline V and J ends were trimmed by 3 bases and 3 bases, with 12 bases remaining between them. This CDR3 region has 15 residues. Germline-derived CDR1 and CDR2 are SNHLY and FYNNEI. CDR3: CASSDPRDLNQPQHF. The CDR3 region has the DNA TGTGCCAGCAGTGACCCCAGGGATCTCAATCAGCCCCAGCATTTT.

The CDR3 DNA reads as TGCGCCAGCAGCTCAGGGACAGCGAACACCGGGGAGCTGTTTTTT. As protein: CASSSGTANTGELFF. This chain uses TRBV5-1 with TRBJ2-2, with 7 bases matching TRBD1. V dropped 3 bases and J dropped 0; count of bases not matched to a gene: 2. Germline V CDR1 and CDR2: SGHRS, YFSETQ. CDR3 length: 15 residues.

The V and J genes are TRBV19 and TRBJ2-5; unclear D gene. CDR1 and CDR2 from the germline V gene are LNHDA and SQIVND (reference sequence). The CDR3 totals 12 residues. Trimming cost V 6 bases and J 3 bases, with 8 bases left between them. The CDR3 DNA reads TGTGCCAGTAGCAACAGAAAAGAGACCCAGTACTTC. Protein sequence: CASSNRKETQYF.

This chain links TRBV5-6 with TRBJ1-1; no reliable D call. With 4 bases removed from V and 3 bases from J, the gap between germline ends came to 10 bases. Germline CDR1 is SGHDT and CDR2 is YYEEEE. This CDR3 has 13 amino acids. As DNA, the CDR3 is TGTGCCAGCAGCAAGGGTGGCTACACTGAAGCTTTCTTT. Residues: CASSKGGYTEAFF.

The rearrangement uses TRBV12-5 and TRBJ2-5; D is ambiguous. V lost 1 base to trimming and J lost 2 bases, with 11 bases between them. Germline loops: CDR1 LGHNT, CDR2 FRNRAP. CDR3 length equals 15 residues. Written as DNA, the CDR3 is TGTGCTAGTGGTTTGGCCTACAAAAGGCAAGAGACCCAGTACTTC. It specifies CASGLAYKRQETQYF.

The chain is built from TRBV29-1 and TRBJ2-7; 11 bases line up with TRBD1. This CDR3 comprises 14 residues. J was trimmed by 3 bases and V by 5 bases; bases with no gene match: 6. Germline CDR1 is SQVTM and CDR2 is ANQGSEA. The CDR3 spells CSVSMGTGGYEQYF. CDR3 in DNA: TGCAGCGTTAGTATGGGGACAGGGGGCTACGAGCAGTACTTC.

The J gene is TRBJ1-1, the V gene TRBV6-5, with D unresolved. Trimming took off 0 bases at V and 7 bases at J, with 15 bases between the two ends. This CDR3 comprises 15 residues. Germline lookup yields CDR1 MNHEY and CDR2 SVGAGI. This chain's CDR3 is CASSYSMESASEAFF. In DNA, the CDR3 is TGTGCCAGCAGTTACTCGATGGAGTCAGCTAGTGAAGCTTTCTTT.

A word on this clone: Relative to the germline gene, one junction end is altered; a read error may explain this. This sequence joins TRBV27 and TRBJ2-2; the D gene is possibly TRBD2 (5 bases). The CDR3 spans 13 residues. CDR1 is MNHEY and CDR2 is SMNVEV in the germline V gene (reference sequence). The DNA for the CDR3 is TGTGCCAGCAGTCCGGGGAACACCAGGGAGCTGTTTTTT. Protein product: CASSPGNTRELFF.

The chain combines TRBV7-3 with TRBJ1-2; D is ambiguous. The CDR3 runs 13 residues. Per germline, CDR1 SGHTA and CDR2 FQGTGA. V gave up 3 bases and J gave up 7 bases, with 12 bases separating them. The CDR3 loop is CASSLLLFGGYTF. CDR3 nucleotide sequence: TGTGCCAGCAGCTTGTTGTTGTTCGGTGGCTACACCTTC. The complete variable domain, with remaining parts taken from reference TRBV7-3 and TRBJ1-2, reads GAGVSQTPSNKVTEKGKYVELRCDPISGHTALYWYRQSLGQGPEFLIYFQGTGAADDSGLPNDRFFAVRPEGSVSTLKIQRTERGDSAVYLCASSLLLFGGYTFGSGTRLTVV.

The CDR3 DNA sequence: TGTGCCAGCAGCTTGGACAGGGGAGACGCTACCCTCTATGGCTACACCTTC. Protein sequence: CASSLDRGDATLYGYTF. The chain carries TRBV5-6 and TRBJ1-2; 7 bases are shared with TRBD1. The germline V gene has CDR1 SGHDT and CDR2 YYEEEE. This CDR3 has 17 residues. V lost 0 bases and J lost 4; bases outside the gene matches: 12.

This clone has more than one count but fewer than ten. This chain connects TRBV13 to TRBJ2-2, with a weak D call TRBD1 (6 bases). V lost 5 bases, J lost 6 bases, and 19 bases lay in between. Germline assignment: CDR1 PRHDT and CDR2 FYEKMQ (reference sequence). The CDR3 is made up of 16 amino acids. The CDR3 DNA is TGTGCCAGCAGCGGACACAGGGATGGCCAGGCCGGGGAGCTGTTTTTT. Protein: CASSGHRDGQAGELFF.

The sample holds a few counts of this clone. V and J are TRBV3-1 (or the pseudogene TRBV3-2) and TRBJ2-7; 8 nucleotides agree with TRBD1. The J segment lost 4 bases and the V segment lost 1 base, leaving 0 bases of the junction unmatched. Germline values: CDR1 LGHDT, CDR2 YNNKEL (reference sequence). This CDR3 is 13 amino acids long. The CDR3 is CASSQGQGYEQYV. CDR3 bases: TGTGCCAGCAGCCAAGGACAGGGGTACGAGCAGTACGTC.

The chain joins TRBV5-6 to TRBJ2-7; D is unclear. The CDR3 spans 15 residues. V lost 3 bases and J 1 base, leaving 14 bases between the germline ends. Per germline, CDR1 SGHDT and CDR2 YYEEEE. Here the CDR3 reads CASSSEKGGSYEQYF. As DNA, the CDR3 is TGTGCCAGCAGCTCCGAGAAGGGTGGGTCCTACGAGCAGTACTTC.